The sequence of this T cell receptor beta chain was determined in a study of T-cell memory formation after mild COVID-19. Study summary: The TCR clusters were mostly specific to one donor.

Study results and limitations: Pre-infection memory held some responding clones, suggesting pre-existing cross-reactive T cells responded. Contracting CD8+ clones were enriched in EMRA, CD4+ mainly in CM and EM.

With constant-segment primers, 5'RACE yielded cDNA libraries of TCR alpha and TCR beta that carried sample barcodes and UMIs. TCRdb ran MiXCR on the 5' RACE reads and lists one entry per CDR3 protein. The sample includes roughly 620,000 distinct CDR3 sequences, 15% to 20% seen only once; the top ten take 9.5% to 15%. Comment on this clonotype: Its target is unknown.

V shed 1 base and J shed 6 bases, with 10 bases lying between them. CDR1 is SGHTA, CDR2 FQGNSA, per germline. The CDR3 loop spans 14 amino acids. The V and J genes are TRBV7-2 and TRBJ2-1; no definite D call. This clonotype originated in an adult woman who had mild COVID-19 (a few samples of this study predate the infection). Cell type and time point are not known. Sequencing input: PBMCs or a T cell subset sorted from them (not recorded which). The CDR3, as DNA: TGTGCCAGCAGCTTAGACTCCTCCCTCAATGAGCAGTTCTTC. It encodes CASSLDSSLNEQFF.